The T cell receptor (beta chain) described here comes from a study of identical twins. TCRdb independently ran MiXCR on the 5' RACE reads; one entry per CDR3 protein. This table has fewer than 900,000 distinct CDR3 sequences, around 21% appearing once. Germline CDR1 is DFQATT and CDR2 is SNEGSKA (reference sequence). The CDR3 sequence is 12 residues long. Trimming removed 0 bases at V and 3 bases at J, with 6 bases between. The same sample was also used in a study of T cells expressing NK-cell markers.

This sequence originates from a woman aged 18-30 years in good health. The sample comprised PBMCs. The J gene is TRBJ2-7, the V gene TRBV20-1; D uncertain. The CDR3 spells CSARDFLYEQYF. The DNA of the CDR3 is TGCAGTGCTAGAGATTTCCTCTACGAGCAGTACTTC.